This T cell receptor (beta chain) was obtained from a study of blood T cell repertoires in COVID-19. Study in general: There were acute and convalescent COVID-19 samples, and they came from the United States, Italy and Spain. Sample material is recorded as cDNA or gDNA derived from T cells, B-cell-depleted T cells, or PBMCs.

The CDR3 is 14 residues long. Germline CDR1 is LGHNT and CDR2 is FRNRAP. The germline V and J ends were trimmed by 7 bases and 5 bases, with 16 bases remaining between them. As handled by the study authors: Amplified reference gene primers provided the basis for estimating nucleated cell counts. Method: immunoSEQ multiplex PCR; TCRdb's copy keeps in-frame clones and lacks some. Clone size and the V and J calls come from that table; the DNA yielded D and trimming. The sample carries 150,000 to 200,000 clones, 80% recorded once. The chain recombines TRBV12-5 with TRBJ2-3, with TRBD2 as a possible D gene (5 bases). The material sequenced was peripheral blood. The TCR originated in a man aged 60-69 years with acute or convalescent COVID-19. The CDR3: CASARTAQGDTQYF. The CDR3 region has the DNA TGTGCTAGTGCCCGGACTGCCCAAGGAGATACGCAGTATTTT. The whole variable domain, remainder taken from reference TRBV12-5 and TRBJ2-3, is DARVTQTPRHKVTEMGQEVTMRCQPILGHNTVFWYRQTMMQGLELLAYFRNRAPLDDSGMPKDRFSAEMPDATLATLKIQPSEPRDSAVYFCASARTAQGDTQYFGPGTRLTVL.